The 21 T cell receptor beta chains presented below share a single source sample, sequenced in a study of blood T cells in healthy people across ages. A J-beta primer mix and a sample-barcoded 5' primer were used in a second PCR of about 7 to 12 cycles. TCRdb passed the 5' RACE reads through MiXCR, listing each CDR3 protein once. The sample consists of about 570,000 distinct CDR3 sequences, about 28% of them appearing once. These same records also appear under a second study, on T cells of mothers and their children.

Sequenced material: blood. Every receptor here comes from a boy between 2 and 10 years old in good health.

This clonotype showed up just a few times. This chain links TRBV11-2 with TRBJ2-3, with 9 nucleotides matching TRBD2. The CDR3 is 16 amino acids. Germline values: CDR1 SGHAT, CDR2 FQNNGV. Germline trimming cut 1 base from V and 2 bases from J; bases unmatched to any gene: 4. The CDR3 DNA sequence: TGTGCCAGCAGCTTAGTGCGGGGGGGTAACACAGATACGCAGTATTTT. Translating gives CASSLVRGGNTDTQYF.

This clonotype showed up just a few times. This chain connects TRBV21-1 to TRBJ2-7; the DNA was not compared with TRBD1, the D call given in the table. TRBV21-1 represents a pseudogene. This CDR3 is 17 amino acids long. The CDR3 DNA sequence: TGTGCCAGCAGCAAACTTGGGGGCAGGCACCTCTCCTACGAGCAGTACTTC. Protein sequence: CASSKLGGRHLSYEQYF.

This clonotype appeared a few times. This rearrangement joins TRBV6-1 to TRBJ1-5, with D possibly being TRBD1 (5 bases). The CDR3 totals 15 residues. The V gene's germline CDR1 is MNHNS and CDR2 SASEGT. Trimming removed 1 base from V and 0 bases from J, with 7 bases in between. CDR3 amino acids: CASSEEQVSNQPQHF. The CDR3 DNA reads TGTGCCAGCAGTGAAGAACAGGTTAGCAATCAGCCCCAGCATTTT.

This rearrangement joins TRBV4-2 to TRBJ2-1; the match to TRBD2 covers 11 bases. The V segment lost 4 bases and the J segment 4 bases; nucleotides outside the gene matches: 3. The CDR3 is 15 residues long. In germline, CDR1 is LGHNA, CDR2 YNFKEQ. CDR3 nucleotide sequence: TGTGCCAGCAGCCGCAGACTAGCGGGGTACAATGAGCAGTTCTTC. Protein product: CASSRRLAGYNEQFF.

The V call is TRBV4-1, the J call TRBJ1-2, with D unresolved. The CDR3 is made up of 13 amino acids. The germline CDR1 and CDR2 sequences are MGHRA and YSYEKL. V was shortened by 3 bases and J by 2 bases, with 7 bases between the two germline ends. CDR3 residues: CASSQVENYGYTF. DNA of the CDR3: TGCGCCAGCAGCCAGGTGGAGAACTATGGCTACACCTTC.

The J gene is TRBJ2-5, the V gene TRBV5-1, with D possibly TRBD2 on 5 matching bases. V was clipped by 1 base and J by 0 bases, with 7 bases between them. From germline, CDR1 is SGHRS and CDR2 YFSETQ. CDR3 length equals 14 residues. Here the CDR3 DNA reads TGCGCCAGCAGCTTGTGGCGGGACCAAGAGACCCAGTACTTC. It encodes CASSLWRDQETQYF.

The J gene is TRBJ1-1, the V gene TRBV10-3; TRBD1 might be the D (6 bases). V was shortened by 10 bases and J by 4 bases, with 16 bases between the two germline ends. The V gene's germline CDR1 is ENHRY and CDR2 SYGVKD. This CDR3 comprises 13 residues. The CDR3 sequence is CATTGLVGTEAFF. Written as DNA, the CDR3 is TGTGCCACCACAGGGTTGGTTGGCACTGAAGCTTTCTTT.

The chain combines TRBV6-2 or TRBV6-3 with TRBJ1-1; 7 nucleotides agree with TRBD1. Germline V lookup: CDR1 MNHEY, CDR2 SVGEGT. The CDR3 has 14 residues. The trim removed 8 bases at V and 0 bases at J, leaving 6 bases unmatched. CDR3 coding DNA: TGTGCCAGCCTAAACAGGGGCATGAACACTGAAGCTTTCTTT. Its translation is CASLNRGMNTEAFF.

The chain is built from TRBV3-1 and TRBJ1-4; D is ambiguous. The germline CDR1 and CDR2 sequences are LGHDT and YNNKEL (reference sequence). V was shortened by 0 bases and J by 5 bases, with 10 bases between the two germline ends. This CDR3 is 15 amino acids long. The CDR3 DNA reads TGTGCCAGCAGCCAAGATGGGAGAGGGAATGAAAAACTGTTTTTT. Translating gives CASSQDGRGNEKLFF.

The rearrangement joins TRBV6-1 to TRBJ2-1, with D perhaps being TRBD1 or TRBD2 (5 bases each). V was trimmed by 3 bases and J by 1 base, leaving 13 bases between them. CDR3 length: 16 residues. The V gene's germline CDR1 is MNHNS and CDR2 SASEGT. Here the CDR3 reads CASSDLWGSSYNEQFF. In nucleotides, the CDR3 is TGTGCCAGCAGTGACCTTTGGGGGAGTTCCTACAATGAGCAGTTCTTC.

The genes are TRBV20-1 and TRBJ1-4, with D perhaps matching TRBD1 (5 bases). Germline CDR1 reads DFQATT; CDR2 reads SNEGSKA (reference sequence). V was cut by 5 bases and J by 4 bases, with 20 bases left in between. CDR3 length: 16 amino acids. The CDR3 DNA reads TGCAGTGCTCAAGGGCCGGGGCCAACCCTTAATGAAAAACTGTTTTTT. It translates to CSAQGPGPTLNEKLFF.

V and J are TRBV10-3 and TRBJ2-5; 11 bases are a match to TRBD1. J was trimmed by 5 bases and V by 6 bases; bases with no gene match: 5. In germline, CDR1 is ENHRY, CDR2 SYGVKD. This CDR3 contains 14 residues. In nucleotides, the CDR3 is TGTGCCATCAGATCGGACAGGGGGCTCGAGACCCAGTACTTC. Residues: CAIRSDRGLETQYF.

This clonotype was seen a few times. V and J are TRBV6-1 and TRBJ1-1; 9 positions agree with TRBD1. The germline V gene has CDR1 MNHNS and CDR2 SASEGT. J gave up 0 bases and V 0 bases, and 14 bases lay outside the gene matches. The CDR3 contains 20 residues. As DNA, the CDR3 is TGTGCCAGCAGTGAAGCTCGGGGGACAGGGCGATTTTCCATGAACACTGAAGCTTTCTTT. Translating it yields CASSEARGTGRFSMNTEAFF.

This clonotype has a handful of counts. The chain carries TRBV2 and TRBJ1-4; D call uncertain. The V and J ends lost 8 bases and 4 bases respectively, with 11 bases between them. Germline values: CDR1 SNHLY, CDR2 FYNNEI. The length of the CDR3 is 13 residues. CDR3 amino acids: CASCGELNEKLFF. The CDR3 nucleotides read TGTGCCAGCTGTGGGGAGCTTAATGAAAAACTGTTTTTT.

There are many counts of this clonotype. The chain carries TRBV9 and TRBJ2-1; TRBD2 matches 8 bases. In germline, CDR1 is SGDLS, CDR2 YYNGEE. The CDR3 is 14 amino acids. Germline trimming cut 2 bases from V and 5 bases from J; bases unmatched to any gene: 3. The CDR3 sequence: CASSVRTSNNEQFF. The CDR3 DNA follows: TGTGCCAGCAGCGTCAGGACTAGCAACAATGAGCAGTTCTTC.

The rearrangement joins TRBV7-9 to TRBJ2-5; TRBD2 might be the D (5 bases). The J call may be mistaken, given a closer DNA end match to TRBJ2-1. The length of the CDR3 is 15 residues. From germline, CDR1 is SEHNR and CDR2 FQNEAQ (reference sequence). The CDR3 DNA follows: TGTGCCAGCAGCCCGAGAGGGTCGATCTGGAATGAGCAGTTCTTC. Its protein product is CASSPRGSIWNEQFF.

This clonotype was observed a few times. The V call is TRBV6-1, the J call TRBJ1-5; maybe TRBD1 (6 bases). This CDR3 contains 15 residues. V dropped 6 bases and J dropped 4 bases, with 16 bases sitting between them. Germline V CDR1 and CDR2: MNHNS, SASEGT. The CDR3 DNA follows: TGTGCCAGCAGCCAGGGGCAGGGACCGAATCAGCCCCAGCATTTT. Its protein is CASSQGQGPNQPQHF.

This clonotype has only a few counts. This rearrangement joins TRBV7-2 to TRBJ1-2; D is ambiguous. V lost 0 bases, J lost 1 base, and 6 bases lay in between. Germline V gives CDR1 SGHTA, CDR2 FQGNSA. This CDR3 comprises 14 residues. The CDR3 protein is CASSLAINNYGYTF. The CDR3 bases are TGTGCCAGCAGCTTAGCTATAAATAACTATGGCTACACCTTC.

This clonotype has a handful of counts. This rearrangement joins TRBV7-2 to TRBJ2-7; 7 nucleotides line up with TRBD1. V lost 3 bases, J lost 4 bases, and 6 bases stayed unmatched. In germline, CDR1 is SGHTA, CDR2 FQGNSA. The length of the CDR3 is 14 residues. Here the CDR3 DNA reads TGTGCCAGCAGCTTGATCTCAGGGGGATACGAGCAGTACTTC. Its protein product is CASSLISGGYEQYF.

The rearrangement joins TRBV2 to TRBJ2-3, with 12 nucleotides matching TRBD1. CDR1 is SNHLY and CDR2 is FYNNEI in the germline V gene. The CDR3 sequence is 14 residues long. The trim removed 6 bases at V and 4 bases at J, leaving 2 bases unmatched. Written as DNA, the CDR3 is TGTGCCAGCAGAGGGACAGGGGGCGCAGATACGCAGTATTTT. It yields the protein CASRGTGGADTQYF.

This clonotype has only a few counts. The chain recombines TRBV24-1 with TRBJ2-2; TRBD1 matches 10 bases. The germline gives CDR1 KGHDR, CDR2 SFDVKD. V shed 4 bases, J shed 5 bases, and the junction held 12 bases outside the gene matches. The CDR3 sequence is 18 residues long. CDR3 residues: CATSDSTPGQGMTGELFF. The DNA of the CDR3 is TGTGCCACCAGTGACTCCACACCGGGACAGGGGATGACCGGGGAGCTGTTTTTT.